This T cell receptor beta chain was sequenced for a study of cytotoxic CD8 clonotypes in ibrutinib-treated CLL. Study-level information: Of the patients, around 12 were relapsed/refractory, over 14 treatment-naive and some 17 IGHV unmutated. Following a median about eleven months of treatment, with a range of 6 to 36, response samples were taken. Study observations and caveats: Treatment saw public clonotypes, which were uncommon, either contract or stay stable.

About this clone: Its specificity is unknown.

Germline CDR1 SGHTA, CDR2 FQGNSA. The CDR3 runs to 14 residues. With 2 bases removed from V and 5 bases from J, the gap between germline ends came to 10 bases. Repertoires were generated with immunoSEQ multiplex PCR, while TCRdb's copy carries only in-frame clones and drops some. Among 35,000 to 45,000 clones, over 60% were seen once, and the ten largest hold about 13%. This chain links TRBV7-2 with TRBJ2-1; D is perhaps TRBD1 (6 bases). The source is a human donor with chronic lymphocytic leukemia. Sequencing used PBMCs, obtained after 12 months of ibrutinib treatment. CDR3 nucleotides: TGTGCCAGCAGCTTAACAGGGTCGCACAATGAGCAGTTCTTC. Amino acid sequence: CASSLTGSHNEQFF. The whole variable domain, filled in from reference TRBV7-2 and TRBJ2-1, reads GAGVSQSPSNKVTEKGKDVELRCDPISGHTALYWYRQSLGQGLEFLIYFQGNSAPDKSGLPSDRFSAERTGGSVSTLTIQRTQQEDSAVYLCASSLTGSHNEQFFGPGTRLTVL.